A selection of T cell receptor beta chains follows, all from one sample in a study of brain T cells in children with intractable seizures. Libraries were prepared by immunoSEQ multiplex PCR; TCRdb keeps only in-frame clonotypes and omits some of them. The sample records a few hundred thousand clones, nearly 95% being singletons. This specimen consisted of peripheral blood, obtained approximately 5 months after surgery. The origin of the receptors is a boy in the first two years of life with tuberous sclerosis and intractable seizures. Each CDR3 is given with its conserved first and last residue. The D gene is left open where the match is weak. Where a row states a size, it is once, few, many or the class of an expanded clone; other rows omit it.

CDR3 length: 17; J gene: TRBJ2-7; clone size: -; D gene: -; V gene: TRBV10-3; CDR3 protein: CAISEGEFSGSSYEQYF; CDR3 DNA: TGTGCCATCAGTGAAGGGGAGTTTAGCGGTAGCTCCTACGAGCAGTACTTC
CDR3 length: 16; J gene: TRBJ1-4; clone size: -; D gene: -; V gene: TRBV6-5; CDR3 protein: CASSYRQGATNEKLFF; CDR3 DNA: TGTGCCAGCAGTTACCGCCAAGGGGCAACTAATGAAAAACTGTTTTTT
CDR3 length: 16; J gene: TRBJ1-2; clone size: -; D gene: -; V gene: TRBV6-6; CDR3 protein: CASTQTGRQNNYGYTF; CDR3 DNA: TGTGCCAGCACTCAGACCGGGCGACAAAATAACTATGGCTACACCTTC
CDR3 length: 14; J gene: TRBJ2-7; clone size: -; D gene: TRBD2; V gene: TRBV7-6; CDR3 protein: CASSYSGSPHEQYF; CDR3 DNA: TGTGCCAGCAGCTATAGCGGGAGTCCCCACGAGCAGTACTTC
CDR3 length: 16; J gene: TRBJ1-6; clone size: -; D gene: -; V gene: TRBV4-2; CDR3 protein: CASSQGWVTAHSPLHF; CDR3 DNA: TGTGCCAGCAGCCAAGGATGGGTTACTGCCCATTCACCCCTCCACTTT
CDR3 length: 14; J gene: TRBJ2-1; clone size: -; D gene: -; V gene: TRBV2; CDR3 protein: CASIKGLPYNEQFF; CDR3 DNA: TGTGCCAGCATTAAGGGTCTTCCCTACAATGAGCAGTTCTTC
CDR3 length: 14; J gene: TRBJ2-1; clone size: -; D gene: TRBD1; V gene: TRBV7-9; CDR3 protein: CASSSGQGGNEQFF; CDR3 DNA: TGTGCCAGCAGCTCCGGACAGGGCGGCAATGAGCAGTTCTTC
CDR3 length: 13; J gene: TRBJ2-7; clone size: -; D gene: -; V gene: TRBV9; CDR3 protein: CASSVTSGYEQYF; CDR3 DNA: TGTGCCAGCAGCGTAACTAGTGGCTACGAGCAGTACTTC
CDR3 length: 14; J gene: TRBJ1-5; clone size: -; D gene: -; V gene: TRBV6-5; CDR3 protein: CASSFVGVNQPQHF; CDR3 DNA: TGTGCCAGCAGTTTTGTAGGGGTTAATCAGCCCCAGCATTTT
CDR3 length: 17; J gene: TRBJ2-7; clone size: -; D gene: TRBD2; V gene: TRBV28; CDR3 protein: CASRREGPGTPLYEQYF; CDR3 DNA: TGTGCCAGCAGAAGGGAGGGGCCCGGGACTCCCCTCTACGAGCAGTACTTC
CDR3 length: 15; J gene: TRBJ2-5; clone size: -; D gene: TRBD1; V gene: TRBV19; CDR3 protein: CASSIGQGTQETQYF; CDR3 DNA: TGTGCCAGTAGTATAGGACAGGGTACCCAAGAGACCCAGTACTTC
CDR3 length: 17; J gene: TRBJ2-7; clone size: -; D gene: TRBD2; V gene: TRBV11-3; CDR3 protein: CASSLGLAGSTFYEQYF; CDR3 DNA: TGTGCCAGCAGCCTTGGACTAGCGGGATCAACCTTCTACGAGCAGTACTTC
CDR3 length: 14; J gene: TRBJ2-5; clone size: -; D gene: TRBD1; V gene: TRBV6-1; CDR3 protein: CASSEDRGQETQYF; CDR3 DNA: TGTGCCAGCAGTGAGGACAGGGGACAAGAGACCCAGTACTTC
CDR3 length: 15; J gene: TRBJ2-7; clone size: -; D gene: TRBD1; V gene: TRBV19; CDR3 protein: CASSIVTGGTYEQYF; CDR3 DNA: TGTGCCAGTAGTATAGTGACAGGGGGGACCTACGAGCAGTACTTC
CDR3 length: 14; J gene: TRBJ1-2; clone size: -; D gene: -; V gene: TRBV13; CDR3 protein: CASSSGTLNYGYTF; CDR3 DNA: TGTGCCAGCAGCTCTGGGACACTTAACTATGGCTACACCTTC
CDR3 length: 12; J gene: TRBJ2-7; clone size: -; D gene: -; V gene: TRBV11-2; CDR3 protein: CASSSERMEQYF; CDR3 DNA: TGTGCCAGCAGCTCCGAGCGGATGGAGCAGTACTTC
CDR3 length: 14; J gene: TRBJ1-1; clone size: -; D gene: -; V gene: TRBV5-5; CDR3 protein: CASSRADFNTEAFF; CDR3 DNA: TGTGCCAGCAGCCGGGCAGATTTTAACACTGAAGCTTTCTTT
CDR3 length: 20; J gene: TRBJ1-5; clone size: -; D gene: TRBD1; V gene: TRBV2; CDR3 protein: CASTERDFTGGDYSNQPQHF; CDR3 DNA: TGTGCCAGCACCGAAAGGGACTTCACAGGGGGCGATTATAGCAATCAGCCCCAGCATTTT
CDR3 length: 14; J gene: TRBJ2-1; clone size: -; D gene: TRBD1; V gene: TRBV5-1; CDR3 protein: CASRGQGAWNEQFF; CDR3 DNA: TGCGCCAGCAGAGGACAGGGGGCTTGGAATGAGCAGTTCTTC
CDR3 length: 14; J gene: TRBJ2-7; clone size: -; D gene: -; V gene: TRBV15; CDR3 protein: CATSRDWWEREQYF; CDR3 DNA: TGTGCCACCAGCAGAGATTGGTGGGAGCGTGAGCAGTACTTC
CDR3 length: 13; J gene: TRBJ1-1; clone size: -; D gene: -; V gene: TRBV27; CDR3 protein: CASSHTVNTEAFF; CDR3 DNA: TGTGCCAGCAGCCATACGGTGAACACTGAAGCTTTCTTT
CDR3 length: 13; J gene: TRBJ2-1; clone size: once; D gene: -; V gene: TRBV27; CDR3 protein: CASRGDFVNEQFF; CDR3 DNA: TGTGCCAGCAGAGGGGACTTTGTGAATGAGCAGTTCTTC
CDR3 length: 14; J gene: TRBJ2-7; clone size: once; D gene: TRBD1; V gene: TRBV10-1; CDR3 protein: CALDRASLSYEQYF; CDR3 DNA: TGCGCCCTCGACAGGGCATCCCTAAGCTACGAGCAGTACTTC
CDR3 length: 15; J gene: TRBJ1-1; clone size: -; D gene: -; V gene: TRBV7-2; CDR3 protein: CASSSGADKNTEAFF; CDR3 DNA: TGTGCCAGCAGTTCTGGGGCGGACAAGAACACTGAAGCTTTCTTT
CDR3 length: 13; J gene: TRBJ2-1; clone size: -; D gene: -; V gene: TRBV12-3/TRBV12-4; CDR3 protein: CASSLGGGNEQFF; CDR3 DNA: TGTGCCAGCAGCTTAGGGGGGGGCAATGAGCAGTTCTTC
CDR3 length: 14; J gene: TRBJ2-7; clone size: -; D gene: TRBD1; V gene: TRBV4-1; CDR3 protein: CASSHGQGRYEQYF; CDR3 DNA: TGCGCCAGCAGCCACGGACAGGGTCGCTACGAGCAGTACTTC
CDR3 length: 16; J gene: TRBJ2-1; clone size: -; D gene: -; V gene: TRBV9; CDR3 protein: CASSVGEPVGGNEQFF; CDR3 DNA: TGTGCCAGCAGCGTAGGTGAGCCGGTCGGGGGCAATGAGCAGTTCTTC
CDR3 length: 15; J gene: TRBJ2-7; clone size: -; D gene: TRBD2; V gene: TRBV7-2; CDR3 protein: CASSLGRGGLLEQYF; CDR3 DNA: TGTGCCAGCAGCTTAGGGCGGGGGGGGCTGCTCGAGCAGTACTTC
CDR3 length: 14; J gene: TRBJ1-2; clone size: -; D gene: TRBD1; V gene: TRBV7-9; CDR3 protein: CASSLEQGAQGYTF; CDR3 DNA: TGTGCCAGCAGCTTAGAACAGGGGGCTCAAGGCTACACCTTC
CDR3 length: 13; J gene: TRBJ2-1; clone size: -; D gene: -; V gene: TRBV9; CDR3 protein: CASSVEGWNEQFF; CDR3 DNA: TGTGCCAGCAGCGTGGAGGGGTGGAATGAGCAGTTCTTC
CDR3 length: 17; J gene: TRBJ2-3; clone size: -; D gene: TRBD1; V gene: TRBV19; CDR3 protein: CASSPTDRGSLTDTQYF; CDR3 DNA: TGTGCCAGTAGTCCTACGGACAGGGGTTCTCTCACAGATACGCAGTATTTT
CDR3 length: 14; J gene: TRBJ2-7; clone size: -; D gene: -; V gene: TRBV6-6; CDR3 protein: CASRGFGYSYEQYF; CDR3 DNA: TGTGCCAGCAGGGGCTTTGGATACTCCTACGAGCAGTACTTC
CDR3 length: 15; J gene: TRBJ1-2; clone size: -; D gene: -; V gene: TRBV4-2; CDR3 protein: CASSQDAGSRQSGTF; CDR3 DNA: TGTGCCAGCAGCCAAGATGCAGGTAGTCGACAGAGCGGTACCTTC
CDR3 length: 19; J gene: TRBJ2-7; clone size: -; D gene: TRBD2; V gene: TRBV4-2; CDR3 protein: CASSWRPGLAGTDSYEQYF; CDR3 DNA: TGTGCCAGCAGCTGGAGACCGGGACTAGCGGGCACTGACTCCTACGAGCAGTACTTC
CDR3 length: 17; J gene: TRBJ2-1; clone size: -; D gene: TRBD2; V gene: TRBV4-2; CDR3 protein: CASSQYTSGSSYNEQFF; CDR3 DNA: TGTGCCAGCAGCCAATACACTAGCGGTAGCTCCTACAATGAGCAGTTCTTC
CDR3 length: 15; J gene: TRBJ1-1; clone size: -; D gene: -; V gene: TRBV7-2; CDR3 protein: CASSPKVGLNTEAFF; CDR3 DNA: TGTGCCAGCAGCCCAAAAGTGGGGTTGAACACTGAAGCTTTCTTT
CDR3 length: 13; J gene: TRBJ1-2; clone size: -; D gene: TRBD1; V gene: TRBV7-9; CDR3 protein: CASSGNRGHGYTF; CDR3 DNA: TGTGCCAGCAGCGGTAACAGGGGCCATGGCTACACCTTC